The next 17 T cell receptor beta chains were all read from a single sample in a study of cytomegalovirus exposure and HLA in healthy donors. Primers: 60 Vbeta forward and 13 Jbeta reverse. Measured with immunoSEQ multiplex PCR; TCRdb has only the in-frame clones, and not every one. This table has 100,000 to 150,000 clones, roughly 80% appearing once. The source material was PBMCs. These receptor sequences come from a male donor in good health and CMV-seropositive.

The V gene is TRBV18, the J gene TRBJ2-1; D is perhaps TRBD2 (5 bases). V dropped 0 bases and J dropped 4 bases, with 16 bases sitting between them. This CDR3 has 17 amino acids. Germline CDR1 reads KGHSH; CDR2 reads LQKENI. The CDR3 is CASSPPGALGSYNEQFF. In nucleotides, the CDR3 is TGTGCCAGCTCACCACCGGGCGCCTTAGGGAGTTACAATGAGCAGTTCTTC.

In DNA form, the CDR3 reads TGTGCCAGCAGCCCCGGGAGCGACTACGAGCAGTACTTC. This codes for CASSPGSDYEQYF. This chain links TRBV7-2 with TRBJ2-7; TRBD2 might be the D (6 bases). Germline V CDR1 and CDR2: SGHTA, FQGNSA. This CDR3 spans 13 amino acids. V lost 5 bases, J lost 3 bases, and 11 bases lay in between.

The chain links TRBV15 to TRBJ2-7; weak D call: TRBD1 (6 bases). Trimming took off 5 bases at V and 0 bases at J, with 14 bases between the two ends. Germline lookup yields CDR1 LNHNV and CDR2 YYDKDF (reference sequence). The CDR3 is made up of 15 amino acids. The CDR3 protein is CATSEPRDNSYEQYF. DNA for the CDR3: TGTGCCACCAGCGAACCCCGGGACAACTCCTACGAGCAGTACTTC.

The rearrangement links TRBV25-1 to TRBJ1-1; TRBD1 agrees at 8 bases. Germline CDR1 is MGHDK and CDR2 is SYGVNS. V shed 4 bases and J 1 base; nucleotides not matched to a gene: 5. The CDR3 is 15 amino acids. Here the CDR3 DNA reads TGTGCCAGCAGTGTCAGGGGGCGAACGAACACTGAAGCTTTCTTT. Translation gives CASSVRGRTNTEAFF.

Note on this clone: One junction end disagrees with the germline gene, perhaps due to a read error. The genes are TRBV7-7 and TRBJ2-1, with 13 nucleotides matching TRBD2. The V gene's germline CDR1 is SSHAT and CDR2 FNYEAQ (reference sequence). The CDR3 has 15 amino acids. The CDR3 here is CASSQGLAGKNEQFF. The CDR3 region has the DNA TGTGCTAGCAGCCAGGGACTAGCGGGAAAGAATGAGCAGTTCTTC.

This rearrangement joins TRBV9 to TRBJ1-1, with D possibly being TRBD1 (6 bases). Trimming took off 4 bases at V and 0 bases at J, with 13 bases between the two ends. The CDR3 runs to 15 residues. Germline V CDR1 and CDR2: SGDLS, YYNGEE. This chain's CDR3 is CASSPRTDLNTEAFF. The CDR3 coding sequence is TGTGCCAGCAGCCCCCGGACAGATCTGAACACTGAAGCTTTCTTT.

The V and J genes are TRBV14 and TRBJ2-7, with D possibly TRBD1 on 5 matching bases. Germline CDR1 reads SGHDN; CDR2 reads FVKESK. This CDR3 contains 15 residues. Between the trimmed V and J ends, which lost 1 base and 2 bases, there was a span of 12 bases. The chain's CDR3 is CASSQGLRVTYEQYF. CDR3 nucleotide sequence: TGTGCCAGCAGCCAAGGACTCAGGGTCACCTACGAGCAGTACTTC. The full variable domain, in which reference TRBV14 and TRBJ2-7 provide the parts outside the CDR3, is EAGVTQFPSHSVIEKGQTVTLRCDPISGHDNLYWYRRVMGKEIKFLLHFVKESKQDESGMPNNRFLAERTGGTYSTLKVQPAELEDSGVYFCASSQGLRVTYEQYFGPGTRLTVT.

The chain recombines TRBV2 with TRBJ1-1; 7 nucleotides agree with TRBD1. Germline-derived CDR1 and CDR2 are SNHLY and FYNNEI. The J segment lost 2 bases and the V segment lost 6 bases, leaving 9 bases of the junction unmatched. The CDR3 runs to 15 residues. CDR3: CASRSPGQRNTEAFF. CDR3 nucleotide sequence: TGTGCCAGCAGGAGCCCGGGACAGAGAAACACTGAAGCTTTCTTT.

This clone has a handful of counts. The chain joins TRBV7-9 to TRBJ2-7, with 9 positions matching TRBD1. The V segment lost 6 bases and the J segment 6 bases; nucleotides outside the gene matches: 6. Germline values: CDR1 SEHNR, CDR2 FQNEAQ (reference sequence). The CDR3 has 13 amino acids. CDR3: CASSGDRAGEQYF. The CDR3 nucleotides are TGTGCCAGCAGTGGGGACAGGGCCGGCGAGCAGTACTTC.

The count of this clone is one. The V and J genes are TRBV5-1 and TRBJ1-5; D is ambiguous. This CDR3 region has 14 residues. V was trimmed by 4 bases and J by 8 bases, leaving 16 bases between them. CDR1 SGHRS and CDR2 YFSETQ come from the germline V gene. CDR3 region: CASSQDGMGEPQHF. The CDR3 DNA follows: TGCGCCAGCAGCCAGGACGGGATGGGCGAGCCCCAGCATTTT.

V usage is TRBV4-3 and J usage is TRBJ2-2; perhaps TRBD2 as D (7 bases). The length of the CDR3 is 14 residues. Germline V lookup: CDR1 LGHNA, CDR2 YSLEER. The germline V and J ends were trimmed by 6 bases and 5 bases, with 13 bases remaining between them. CDR3 sequence: CASRRGRVTGELFF. The CDR3 region has the DNA TGCGCCAGCAGGCGGGGGCGGGTGACCGGGGAGCTGTTTTTT.

The chain recombines TRBV7-9 with TRBJ1-4, with TRBD1 identical over 7 bases. V shed 3 bases and J 4 bases; nucleotides not matched to a gene: 2. This CDR3 spans 14 amino acids. Germline V gene sequence: CDR1 SEHNR, CDR2 FQNEAQ (reference sequence). This chain's CDR3 is CASSFRDSNEKLFF. The CDR3 DNA sequence: TGTGCCAGCAGCTTCCGGGACAGTAATGAAAAACTGTTTTTT.

The rearrangement uses TRBV7-8 and TRBJ1-1; the D gene is possibly TRBD1 (5 bases). The length of the CDR3 is 14 residues. Germline CDR1 SGHVS, CDR2 FQNEAQ. The V end lost 3 bases, the J end lost 5 bases, and 13 bases lay between the germline ends. Written as DNA, the CDR3 is TGTGCCAGCAGCTTCAGCAGGGTGGGAACTGAAGCTTTCTTT. Amino acids: CASSFSRVGTEAFF.

The rearrangement joins TRBV10-3 to TRBJ2-3, with D tentatively TRBD2 (6 bases). V gave up 0 bases and J gave up 5 bases, with 15 bases separating them. The CDR3 is 16 residues long. From germline, CDR1 is ENHRY and CDR2 SYGVKD. The CDR3 bases are TGTGCCATCAGTGAGTCCACTAGCATGTTGAAAGATACGCAGTATTTT. Translating gives CAISESTSMLKDTQYF.

The V call is TRBV5-1, the J call TRBJ2-7; D possibly corresponds to TRBD1 (5 bases). The CDR3 spans 13 residues. Trimming removed 4 bases from V and 6 bases from J, with 14 bases in between. The germline V gene encodes CDR1 SGHRS and CDR2 YFSETQ. The CDR3 nucleotides are TGCGCCAGCAGCGAGCCAGGGCCATTCGAGCAGTACTTC. Its protein product is CASSEPGPFEQYF.

This clone was recorded a few times. The chain joins TRBV25-1 to TRBJ2-5, with TRBD2 matching 16 bases. This CDR3 has 16 residues. The J segment lost 4 bases and the V segment lost 11 bases, leaving 10 bases of the junction unmatched. Per the germline V gene, CDR1 is MGHDK and CDR2 is SYGVNS. The CDR3 DNA reads TGTGCCGTCAGGGGGACTAGCGGGAGGGCCGTAGAGACCCAGTACTTC. It encodes CAVRGTSGRAVETQYF.

The rearrangement uses TRBV4-3 and TRBJ2-7; 9 nucleotides line up with TRBD1. Germline-derived CDR1 and CDR2 are LGHNA and YSLEER. V lost 1 base, J lost 7 bases, and 5 bases stayed unmatched. The CDR3 runs 14 residues. Here the CDR3 DNA reads TGCGCCAGCAGCCAAGGACAGGGGGTAGGGGAGCAGTACTTC. Translated: CASSQGQGVGEQYF.